This TCR beta chain emerged from a study of blood T cell repertoires in COVID-19. Germline V gives CDR1 MNHEY, CDR2 SVGEGT. The CDR3 is 18 residues long. V lost 0 bases to trimming and J lost 5 bases; unmatched junction nucleotides: 10. TCRdb's copy holds only in-frame clones and misses some; the assay was immunoSEQ multiplex PCR. The table lists about 100,000 clones, just over 85% of them singletons. The origin of this receptor is a human donor in a cohort sampled during active COVID-19. The genes are TRBV6-2 or TRBV6-3 and TRBJ2-5; 12 bases match TRBD2. Sequencing was done on a sample of peripheral blood. The CDR3 coding sequence is TGTGCCAGCAGTTACTCGCTAGCGGGAGGGCCGGGGATGGAGACCCAGTACTTC. Protein product: CASSYSLAGGPGMETQYF.